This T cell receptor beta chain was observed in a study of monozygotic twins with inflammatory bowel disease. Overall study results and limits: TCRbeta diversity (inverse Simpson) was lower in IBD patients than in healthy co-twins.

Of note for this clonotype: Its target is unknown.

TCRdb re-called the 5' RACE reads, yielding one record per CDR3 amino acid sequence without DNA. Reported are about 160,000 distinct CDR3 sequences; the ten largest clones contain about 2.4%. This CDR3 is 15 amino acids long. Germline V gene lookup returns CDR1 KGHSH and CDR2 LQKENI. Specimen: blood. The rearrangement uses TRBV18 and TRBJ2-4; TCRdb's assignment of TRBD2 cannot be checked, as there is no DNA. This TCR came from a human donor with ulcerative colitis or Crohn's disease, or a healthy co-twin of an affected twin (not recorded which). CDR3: CASSPGSLAKNIQYF.